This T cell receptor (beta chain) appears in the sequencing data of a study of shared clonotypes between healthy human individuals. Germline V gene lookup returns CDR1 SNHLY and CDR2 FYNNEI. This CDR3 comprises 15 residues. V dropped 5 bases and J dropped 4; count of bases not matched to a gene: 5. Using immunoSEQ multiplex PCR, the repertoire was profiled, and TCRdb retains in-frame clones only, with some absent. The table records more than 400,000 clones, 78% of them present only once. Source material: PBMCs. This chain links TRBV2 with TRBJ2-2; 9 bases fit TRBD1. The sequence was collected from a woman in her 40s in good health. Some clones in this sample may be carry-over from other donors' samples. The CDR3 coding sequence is TGTGCCAGCAGTTACAGGGGGCTTAGCACCGGGGAGCTGTTTTTT. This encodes CASSYRGLSTGELFF.